The clone carrying this T cell receptor (beta chain) appeared once. This record comes from a study of cytomegalovirus exposure and HLA in healthy donors. Germline assignment: CDR1 SGHNT and CDR2 YYREEE (reference sequence). J lost 7 bases, V lost 1 base, and 9 bases had no gene match. The CDR3 has 16 residues. It was with 60 Vbeta and 13 Jbeta primers that the PCR ran. Sequenced by immunoSEQ multiplex PCR; TCRdb stores in-frame clones only, minus some. The profile covers about 100,000 clones, with 79% appearing a single time and 2.5% to 3.5% taken by the ten largest. Sequenced sample: PBMCs. The receptor's source is a woman in her 40s in good health and CMV-seronegative. This chain joins TRBV5-4 and TRBJ2-2; the match to TRBD2 covers 8 bases. This chain's CDR3 is CASSLLRGGRSGELFF. In DNA form, the CDR3 reads TGTGCCAGCAGCTTGCTACGGGGGGGCCGGAGCGGGGAGCTGTTTTTT.